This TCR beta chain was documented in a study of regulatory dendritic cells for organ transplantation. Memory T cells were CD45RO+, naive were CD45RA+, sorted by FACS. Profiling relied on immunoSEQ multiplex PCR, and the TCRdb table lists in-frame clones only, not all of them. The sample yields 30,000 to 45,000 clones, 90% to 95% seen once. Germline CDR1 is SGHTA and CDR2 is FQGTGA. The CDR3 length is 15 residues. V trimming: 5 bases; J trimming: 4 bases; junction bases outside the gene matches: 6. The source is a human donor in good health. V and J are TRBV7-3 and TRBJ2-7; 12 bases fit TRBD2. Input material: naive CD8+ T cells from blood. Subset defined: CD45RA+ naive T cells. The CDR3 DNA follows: TGTGCCAGCAGCCCCTGGACTAGCGGGGCGTACGAGCAGTACTTC. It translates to CASSPWTSGAYEQYF.